The text below deals with one T cell receptor (beta chain). This entry belongs to a study of OX40 agonist ivuxolimab in advanced cancers. Germline values: CDR1 MNHNS, CDR2 SASEGT. CDR3 length equals 15 residues. V shed 7 bases and J 0 bases; nucleotides not matched to a gene: 7. Measured with immunoSEQ multiplex PCR; TCRdb has only the in-frame clones, and not every one. The repertoire holds about 67,000 clones, with around 93% as singletons. This sequence joins TRBV6-1 and TRBJ2-3; 7 nucleotides align to TRBD1. This clonotype originated in an adult with an advanced solid tumor such as melanoma, head and neck, liver or kidney cancer. This sample comprised CD4+ or CD8+ T cells sorted from blood, obtained in a trial of the OX40 agonist ivuxolimab. CDR3 bases: TGTGCCAGCAAGCTCCGGGACAGCAGCACAGATACGCAGTATTTT. Translating it yields CASKLRDSSTDTQYF.